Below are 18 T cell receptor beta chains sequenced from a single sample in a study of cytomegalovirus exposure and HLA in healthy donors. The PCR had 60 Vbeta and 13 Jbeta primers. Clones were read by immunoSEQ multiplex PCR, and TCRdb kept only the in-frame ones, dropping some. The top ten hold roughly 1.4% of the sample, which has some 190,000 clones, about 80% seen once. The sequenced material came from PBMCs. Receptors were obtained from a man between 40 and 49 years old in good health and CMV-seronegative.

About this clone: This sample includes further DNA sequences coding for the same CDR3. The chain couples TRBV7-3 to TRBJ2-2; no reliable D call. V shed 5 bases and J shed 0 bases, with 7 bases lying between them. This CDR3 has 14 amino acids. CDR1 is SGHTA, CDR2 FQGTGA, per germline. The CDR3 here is CASSLLANTGELFF. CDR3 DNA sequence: TGTGCCAGCAGCCTACTCGCGAACACCGGGGAGCTGTTTTTT.

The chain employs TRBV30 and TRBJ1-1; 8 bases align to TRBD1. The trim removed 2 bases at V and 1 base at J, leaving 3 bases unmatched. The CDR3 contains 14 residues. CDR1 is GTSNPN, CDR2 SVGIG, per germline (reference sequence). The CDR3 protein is CAWSSGTGNTEAFF. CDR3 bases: TGTGCCTGGAGTTCGGGGACAGGGAACACTGAAGCTTTCTTT. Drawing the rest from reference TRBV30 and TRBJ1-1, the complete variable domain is SQTIHQWPATLVQPVGSPLSLECTVEGTSNPNLYWYRQAAGRGLQLLFYSVGIGQISSEVPQNLSASRPQDRQFILSSKKLLLSDSGFYLCAWSSGTGNTEAFFGQGTRLTVV.

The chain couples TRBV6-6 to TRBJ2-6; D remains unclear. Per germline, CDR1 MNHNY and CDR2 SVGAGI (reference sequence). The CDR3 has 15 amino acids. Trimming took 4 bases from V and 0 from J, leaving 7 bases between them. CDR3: CASSLQSSGANVLTF. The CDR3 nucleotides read TGTGCCAGCAGTTTACAGAGCTCTGGGGCCAACGTCCTGACTTTC.

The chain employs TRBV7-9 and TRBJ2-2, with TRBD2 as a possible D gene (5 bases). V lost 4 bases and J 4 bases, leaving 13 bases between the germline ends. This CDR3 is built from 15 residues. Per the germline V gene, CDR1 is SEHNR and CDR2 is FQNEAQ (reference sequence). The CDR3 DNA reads TGTGCCAGCAGCTCCATATTCACTAGCACCGGGGAGCTGTTTTTT. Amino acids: CASSSIFTSTGELFF.

In nucleotides, the CDR3 is TGTGCCTGGAGTGTATCCAGGGGCGTGGAAAAACTGTTTTTT. Translated, it gives CAWSVSRGVEKLFF. V usage is TRBV30 and J usage is TRBJ1-4; a weak D match, TRBD1 (6 bases). V lost 0 bases, J lost 8 bases, and 13 bases lay in between. The CDR3 has 14 amino acids. The V gene's germline CDR1 is GTSNPN and CDR2 SVGIG (reference sequence).

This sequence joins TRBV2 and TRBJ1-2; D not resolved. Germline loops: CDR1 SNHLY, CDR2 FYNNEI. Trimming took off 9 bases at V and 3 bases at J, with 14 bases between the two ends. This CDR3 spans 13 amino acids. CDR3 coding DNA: TGTGCCAGTGTTGAGGGCGGGGACTATGGCTACACCTTC. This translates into CASVEGGDYGYTF.

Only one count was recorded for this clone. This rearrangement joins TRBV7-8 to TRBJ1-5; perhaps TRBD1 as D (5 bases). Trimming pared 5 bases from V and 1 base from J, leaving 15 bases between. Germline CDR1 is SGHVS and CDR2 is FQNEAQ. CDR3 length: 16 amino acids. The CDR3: CASSQGPVLSNQPQHF. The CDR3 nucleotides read TGTGCCAGCAGCCAGGGTCCAGTACTAAGCAATCAGCCCCAGCATTTT.

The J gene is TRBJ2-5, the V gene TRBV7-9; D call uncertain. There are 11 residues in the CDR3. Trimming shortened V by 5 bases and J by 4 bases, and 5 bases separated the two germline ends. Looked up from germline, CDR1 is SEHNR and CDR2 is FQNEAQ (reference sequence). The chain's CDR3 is CASSPGETQYF. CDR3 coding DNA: TGTGCCAGCAGCCCGGGAGAGACCCAGTACTTC.

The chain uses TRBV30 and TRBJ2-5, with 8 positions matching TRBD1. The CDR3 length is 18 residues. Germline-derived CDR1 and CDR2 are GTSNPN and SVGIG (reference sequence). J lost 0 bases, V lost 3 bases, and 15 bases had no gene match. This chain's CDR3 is CAWRSWPRTGRYQETQYF. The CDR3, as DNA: TGTGCCTGGAGAAGTTGGCCTAGGACAGGGCGGTACCAAGAGACCCAGTACTTC.

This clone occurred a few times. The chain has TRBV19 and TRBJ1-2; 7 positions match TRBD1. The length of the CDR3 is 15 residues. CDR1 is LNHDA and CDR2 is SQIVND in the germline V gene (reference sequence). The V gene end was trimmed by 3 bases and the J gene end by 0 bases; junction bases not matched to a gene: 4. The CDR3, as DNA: TGTGCCAGTAGTATGATAGGGGGCTCTAACTATGGCTACACCTTC. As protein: CASSMIGGSNYGYTF.

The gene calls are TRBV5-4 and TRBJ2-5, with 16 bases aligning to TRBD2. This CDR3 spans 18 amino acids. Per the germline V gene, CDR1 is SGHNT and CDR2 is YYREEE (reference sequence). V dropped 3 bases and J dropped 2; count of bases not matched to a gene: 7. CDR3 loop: CASSWPGLAGGRQETQYF. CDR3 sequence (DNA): TGTGCCAGCAGCTGGCCGGGACTAGCGGGGGGGAGACAAGAGACCCAGTACTTC.

This CDR3 is CASSPTGAGGNQPQHF. DNA of the CDR3: TGTGCCAGCAGCCCAACGGGGGCGGGGGGCAATCAGCCCCAGCATTTT. The chain employs TRBV4-2 and TRBJ1-5; a possible D gene is TRBD1 (6 bases). CDR1 LGHNA and CDR2 YNFKEQ come from the germline V gene. V lost 4 bases to trimming and J lost 2 bases, with 15 bases between them. The CDR3 has 16 residues.

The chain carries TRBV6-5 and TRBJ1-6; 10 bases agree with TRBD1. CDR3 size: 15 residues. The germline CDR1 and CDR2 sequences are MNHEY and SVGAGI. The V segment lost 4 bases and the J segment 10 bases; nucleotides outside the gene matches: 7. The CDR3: CASSSTGTGESPLHF. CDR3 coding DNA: TGTGCCAGCAGTTCTACCGGGACAGGGGAATCACCCCTCCACTTT.

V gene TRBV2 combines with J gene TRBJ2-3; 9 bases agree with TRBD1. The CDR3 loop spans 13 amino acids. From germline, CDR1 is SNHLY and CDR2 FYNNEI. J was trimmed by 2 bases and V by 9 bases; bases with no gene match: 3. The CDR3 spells CARGDRATDTQYF. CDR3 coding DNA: TGTGCCAGGGGGGACAGGGCCACAGATACGCAGTATTTT.

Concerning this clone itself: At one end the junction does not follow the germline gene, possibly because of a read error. CDR3 region: CASSLKGVNTGELFF. The CDR3 DNA reads TGTGCTAGCAGCTTAAAGGGGGTGAACACCGGGGAGCTGTTTTTT. This sequence joins TRBV7-7 and TRBJ2-2; possibly TRBD1 for D (6 bases). The CDR3 totals 15 residues. Per the germline V gene, CDR1 is SSHAT and CDR2 is FNYEAQ (reference sequence). Based on the CDR3 plus reference TRBV7-7 and TRBJ2-2, the full variable domain is GAGVSQSPRYKVTKRGQDVTLRCDPISSHATLYWYQQALGQGPEFLTYFNYEAQPDKSGLPSDRFSAERPEGSISTLTIQRTEQRDSAMYRCASSLKGVNTGELFFGEGSRLTVL.

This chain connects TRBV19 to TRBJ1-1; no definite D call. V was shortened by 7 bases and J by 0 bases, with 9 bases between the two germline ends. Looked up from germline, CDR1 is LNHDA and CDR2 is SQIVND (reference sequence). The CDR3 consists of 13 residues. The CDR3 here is CASTMRVNTEAFF. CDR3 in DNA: TGTGCCAGTACTATGCGAGTGAACACTGAAGCTTTCTTT.

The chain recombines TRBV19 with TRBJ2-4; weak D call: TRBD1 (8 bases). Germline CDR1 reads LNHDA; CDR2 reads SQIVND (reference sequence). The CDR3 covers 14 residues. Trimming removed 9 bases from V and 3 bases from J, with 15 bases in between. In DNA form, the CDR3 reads TGTGCCAGCAAACAGGGGGGGAACAAAAACATTCAGTACTTC. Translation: CASKQGGNKNIQYF.

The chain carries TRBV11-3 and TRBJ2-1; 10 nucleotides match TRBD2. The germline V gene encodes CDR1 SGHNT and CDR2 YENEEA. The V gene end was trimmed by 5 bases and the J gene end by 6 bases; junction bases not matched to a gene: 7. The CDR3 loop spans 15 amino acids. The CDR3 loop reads CASSRGGLAPNEQFF. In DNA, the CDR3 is TGTGCCAGCAGCCGGGGGGGACTAGCGCCCAATGAGCAGTTCTTC.